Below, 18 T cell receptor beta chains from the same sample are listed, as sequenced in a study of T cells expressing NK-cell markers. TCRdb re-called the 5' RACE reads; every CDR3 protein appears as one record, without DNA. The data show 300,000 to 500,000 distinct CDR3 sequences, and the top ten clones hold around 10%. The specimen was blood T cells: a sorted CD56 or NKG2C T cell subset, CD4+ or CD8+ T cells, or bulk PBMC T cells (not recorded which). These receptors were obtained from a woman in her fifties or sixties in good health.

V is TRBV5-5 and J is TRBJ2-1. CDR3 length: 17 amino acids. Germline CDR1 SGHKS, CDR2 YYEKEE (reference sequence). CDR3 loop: CASSLEASSFEENEQFF.

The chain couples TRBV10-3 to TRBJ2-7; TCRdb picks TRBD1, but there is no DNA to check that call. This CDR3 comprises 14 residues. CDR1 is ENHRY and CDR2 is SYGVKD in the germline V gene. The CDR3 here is CATNPGQGGLGQYF.

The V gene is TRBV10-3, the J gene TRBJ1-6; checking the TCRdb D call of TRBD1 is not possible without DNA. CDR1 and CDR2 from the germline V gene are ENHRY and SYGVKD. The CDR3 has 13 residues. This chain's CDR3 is CAIEDSQGSPLHF.

CDR3 sequence reads: CASSLGDSATYNEQFF. The rearrangement links TRBV7-7 to TRBJ2-1; TCRdb picks TRBD2, but there is no DNA to check that call. CDR3 length: 16 amino acids. Germline CDR1 and CDR2: SSHAT and FNYEAQ (reference sequence). Variable domain in full (rest from reference TRBV7-7 and TRBJ2-1): GAGVSQSPRYKVTKRGQDVTLRCDPISSHATLYWYQQALGQGPEFLTYFNYEAQPDKSGLPSDRFSAERPEGSISTLTIQRTEQRDSAMYRCASSLGDSATYNEQFFGPGTRLTVL.

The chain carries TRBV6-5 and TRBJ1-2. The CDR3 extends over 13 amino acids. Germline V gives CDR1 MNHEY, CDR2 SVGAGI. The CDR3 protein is CASSFVGGGGYTF.

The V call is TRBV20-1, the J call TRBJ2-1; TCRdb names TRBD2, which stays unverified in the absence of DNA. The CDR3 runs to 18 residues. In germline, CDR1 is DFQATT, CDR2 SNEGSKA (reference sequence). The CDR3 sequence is CSARGPPREGQKFNEQFF.

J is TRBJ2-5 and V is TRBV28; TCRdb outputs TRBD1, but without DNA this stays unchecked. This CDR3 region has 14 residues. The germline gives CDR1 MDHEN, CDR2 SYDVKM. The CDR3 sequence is CASRQGQGGETQYF.

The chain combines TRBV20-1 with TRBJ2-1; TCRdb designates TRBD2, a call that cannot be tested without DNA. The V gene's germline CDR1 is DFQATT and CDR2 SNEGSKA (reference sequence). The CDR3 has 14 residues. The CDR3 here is CSASQRETYNEQFF.

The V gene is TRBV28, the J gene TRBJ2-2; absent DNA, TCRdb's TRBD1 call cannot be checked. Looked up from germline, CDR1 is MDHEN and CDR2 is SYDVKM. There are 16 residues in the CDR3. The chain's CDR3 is CASSLFPGMNTGELFF.

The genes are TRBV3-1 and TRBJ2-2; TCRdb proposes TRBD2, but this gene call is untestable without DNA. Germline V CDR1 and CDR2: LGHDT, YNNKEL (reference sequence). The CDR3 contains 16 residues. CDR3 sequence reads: CASSLLAGGNTGELFF.

CDR3: CASSPDYRRTQYF. This chain links TRBV7-7 with TRBJ2-5; the TRBD2 assignment by TCRdb is unverifiable without DNA. The length of the CDR3 is 13 residues. CDR1 is SSHAT and CDR2 is FNYEAQ in the germline V gene (reference sequence).

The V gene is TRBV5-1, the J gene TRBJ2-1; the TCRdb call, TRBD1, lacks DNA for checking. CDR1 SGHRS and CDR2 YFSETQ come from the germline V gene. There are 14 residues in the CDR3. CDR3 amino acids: CASSLGPQNNEQFF. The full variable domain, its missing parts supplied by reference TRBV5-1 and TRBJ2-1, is KAGVTQTPRYLIKTRGQQVTLSCSPISGHRSVSWYQQTPGQGLQFLFEYFSETQRNKGNFPGRFSGRQFSNSRSEMNVSTLELGDSALYLCASSLGPQNNEQFFGPGTRLTVL.

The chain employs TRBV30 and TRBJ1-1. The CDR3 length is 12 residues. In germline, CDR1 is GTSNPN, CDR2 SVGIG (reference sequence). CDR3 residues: CAWIYMNTEAFF.

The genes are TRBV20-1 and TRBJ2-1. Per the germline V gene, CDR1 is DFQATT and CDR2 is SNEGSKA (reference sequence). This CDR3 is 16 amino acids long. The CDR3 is CSAIPIALDSPEEQFF.

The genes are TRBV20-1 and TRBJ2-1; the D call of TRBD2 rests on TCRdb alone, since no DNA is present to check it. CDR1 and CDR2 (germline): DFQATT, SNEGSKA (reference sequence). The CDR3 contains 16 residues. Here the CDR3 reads CSAPEGLAGTGDEQFF.

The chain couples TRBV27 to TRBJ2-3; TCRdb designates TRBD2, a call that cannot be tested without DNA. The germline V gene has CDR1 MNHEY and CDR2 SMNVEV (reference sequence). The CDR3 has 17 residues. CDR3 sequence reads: CASSLLAAPKSTDTQYF.

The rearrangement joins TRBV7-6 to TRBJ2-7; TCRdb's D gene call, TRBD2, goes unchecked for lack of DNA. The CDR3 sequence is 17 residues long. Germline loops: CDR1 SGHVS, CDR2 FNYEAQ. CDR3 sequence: CASSPLAGGRKTYEQYF.

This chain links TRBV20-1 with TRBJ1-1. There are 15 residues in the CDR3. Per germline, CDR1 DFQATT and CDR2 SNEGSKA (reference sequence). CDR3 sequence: CSASPVRETNTEAFF.